This T cell receptor beta chain originates from a study of CD8 T cells in ankylosing spondylitis. Construction of TCR beta libraries was performed using quantitative 5'-RACE with molecular barcodes. TCRdb used MiXCR to reprocess the 5' RACE reads, holding one entry per CDR3 protein. The sample comprises about 90,000 distinct CDR3 sequences, around 27% of which are singletons, and 45% to 65% rests with the top ten. This CDR3 is 12 amino acids long. Germline CDR1 SGHTA, CDR2 FQGNSA. Trimming shortened V by 1 base and J by 7 bases, and 7 bases separated the two germline ends. The V gene is TRBV7-2, the J gene TRBJ1-2; D call uncertain. Sequencing was done on a sample of blood, either unsorted or a sorted T cell fraction (not recorded which). This TCR was recovered from a male donor with ankylosing spondylitis or in good health (not recorded which). Here the CDR3 reads CASSLVAGGYTF. The DNA of the CDR3 is TGTGCCAGCAGCTTAGTTGCCGGTGGCTACACCTTC.